What follows is one T cell receptor beta chain and its context. This sample was taken from a study of blood T cell repertoires in COVID-19. At the level of the study: The United States, Italy and Spain supplied acute and convalescent COVID-19 samples.

Authors' processing steps: From reference gene primer amplification, estimates of nucleated cell counts were derived. Assay used: immunoSEQ multiplex PCR; TCRdb lists only in-frame clones, some missing. D and trimming come from the DNA, and the V and J calls and clone size come from that table. This repertoire shows tens of thousands of clones, around 90% found once; its top ten account for approximately 4.3%. Germline V gene data show CDR1 as SGHTS and CDR2 as YDEGEE. Trimming cost V 3 bases and J 3 bases; bases outside gene matches: 8. This CDR3 has 15 residues. V is TRBV5-8 and J is TRBJ1-1; 7 bases map to TRBD1. This sequence was found in a man aged 55-75 years with acute or convalescent COVID-19. Input material: peripheral blood. CDR3 nucleotides: TGTGCCAGCAGCTACGACGTACAGGGGTACACTGAAGCTTTCTTT. Translated: CASSYDVQGYTEAFF.